This section outlines one TCR beta chain sequence together with its context. The TCR beta repertoire was assessed by survey-level immunoSEQ sequencing. Produced via immunoSEQ multiplex PCR; TCRdb's table is partial and in-frame only. The profile shows under 55,000 clones, approximately 95% of them singletons. V dropped 1 base and J dropped 7 bases, with 22 bases sitting between them. This CDR3 region has 17 residues. The V gene's germline CDR1 is SEHNR and CDR2 FQNEAQ (reference sequence). This TCR came from a man aged 40-49 years with rheumatoid arthritis. Input material: PBMCs. The rearrangement joins TRBV7-9 to TRBJ1-1; D perhaps matches TRBD1 (6 bases). The CDR3 nucleotides read TGTGCCAGCAGCTTAGGTCGTTACTCAGGGGAGAGCGGTGAAGCTTTCTTT. Translating gives CASSLGRYSGESGEAFF.